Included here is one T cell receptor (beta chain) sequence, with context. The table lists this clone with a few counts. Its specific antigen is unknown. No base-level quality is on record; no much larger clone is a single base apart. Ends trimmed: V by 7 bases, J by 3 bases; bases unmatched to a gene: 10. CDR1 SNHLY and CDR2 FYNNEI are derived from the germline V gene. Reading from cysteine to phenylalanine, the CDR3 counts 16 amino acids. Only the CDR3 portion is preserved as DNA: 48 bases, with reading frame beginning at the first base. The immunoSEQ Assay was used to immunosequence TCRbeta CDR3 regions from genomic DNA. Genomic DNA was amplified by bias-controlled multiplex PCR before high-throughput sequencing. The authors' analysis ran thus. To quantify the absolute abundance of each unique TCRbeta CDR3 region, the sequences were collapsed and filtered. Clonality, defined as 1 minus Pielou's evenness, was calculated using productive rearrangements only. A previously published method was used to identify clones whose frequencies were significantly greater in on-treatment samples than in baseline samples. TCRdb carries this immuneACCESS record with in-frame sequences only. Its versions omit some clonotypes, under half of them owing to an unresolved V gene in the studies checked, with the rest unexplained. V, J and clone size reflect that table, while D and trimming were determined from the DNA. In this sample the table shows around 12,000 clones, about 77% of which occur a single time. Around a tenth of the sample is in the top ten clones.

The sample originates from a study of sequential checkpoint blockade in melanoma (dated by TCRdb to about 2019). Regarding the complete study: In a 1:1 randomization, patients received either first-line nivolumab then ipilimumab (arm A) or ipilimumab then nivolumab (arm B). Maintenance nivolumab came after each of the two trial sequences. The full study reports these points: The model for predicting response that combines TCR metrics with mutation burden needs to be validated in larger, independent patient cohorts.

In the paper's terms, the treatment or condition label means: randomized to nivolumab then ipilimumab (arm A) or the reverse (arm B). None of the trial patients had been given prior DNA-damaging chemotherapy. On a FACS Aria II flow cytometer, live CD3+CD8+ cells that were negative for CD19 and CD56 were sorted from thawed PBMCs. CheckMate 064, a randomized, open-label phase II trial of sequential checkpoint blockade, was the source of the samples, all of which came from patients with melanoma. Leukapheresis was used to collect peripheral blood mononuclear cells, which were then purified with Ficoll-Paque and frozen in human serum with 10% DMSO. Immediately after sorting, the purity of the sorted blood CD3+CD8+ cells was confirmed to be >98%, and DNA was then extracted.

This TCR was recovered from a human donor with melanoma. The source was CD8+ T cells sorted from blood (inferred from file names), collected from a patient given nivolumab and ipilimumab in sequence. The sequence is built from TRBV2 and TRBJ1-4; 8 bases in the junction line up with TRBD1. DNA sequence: TGTGCCAGCACTGGGCAGGGGGCCGCGGCTAATGAAAAACTGTTTTTT. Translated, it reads CASTGQGAAANEKLFF. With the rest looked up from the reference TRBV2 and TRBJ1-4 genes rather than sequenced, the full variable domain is EPEVTQTPSHQVTQMGQEVILRCVPISNHLYFYWYRQILGQKVEFLVSFYNNEISEKSEIFDDQFSVERPDGSNFTLKIRSTKLEDSAMYFCASTGQGAAANEKLFFGSGTQLSVL.